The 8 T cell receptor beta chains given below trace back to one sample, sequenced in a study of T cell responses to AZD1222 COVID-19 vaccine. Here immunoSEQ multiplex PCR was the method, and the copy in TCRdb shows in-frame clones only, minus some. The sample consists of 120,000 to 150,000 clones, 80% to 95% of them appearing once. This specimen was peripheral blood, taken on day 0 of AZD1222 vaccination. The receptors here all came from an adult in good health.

For the CDR3, the DNA is TGTGCCAGCAGTTATGAGGGACAGGGGCAAGGCTACGAGCAGTACTTC. Protein sequence: CASSYEGQGQGYEQYF. The chain uses TRBV28 and TRBJ2-7; TRBD1 agrees at 10 bases. The J segment lost 3 bases and the V segment lost 4 bases, leaving 9 bases of the junction unmatched. Germline V lookup: CDR1 MDHEN, CDR2 SYDVKM. The CDR3 spans 16 residues.

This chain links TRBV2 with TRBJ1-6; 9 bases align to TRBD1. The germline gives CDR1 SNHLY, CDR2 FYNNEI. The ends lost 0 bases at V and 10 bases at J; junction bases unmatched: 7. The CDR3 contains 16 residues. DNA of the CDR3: TGTGCCAGCAGTGAAGCAGGGACAGGGCTTCGGTCACCCCTCCACTTT. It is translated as CASSEAGTGLRSPLHF.

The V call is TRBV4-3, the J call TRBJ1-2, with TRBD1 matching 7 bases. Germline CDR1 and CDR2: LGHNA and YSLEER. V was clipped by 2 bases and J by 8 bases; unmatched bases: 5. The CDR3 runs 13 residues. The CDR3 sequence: CASSQLTGEGYTF. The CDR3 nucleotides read TGCGCCAGCAGCCAACTCACAGGGGAGGGCTACACCTTC.

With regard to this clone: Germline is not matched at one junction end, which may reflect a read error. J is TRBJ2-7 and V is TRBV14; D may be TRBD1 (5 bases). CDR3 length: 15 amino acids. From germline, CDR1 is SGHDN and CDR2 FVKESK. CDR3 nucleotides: TGTGCCAGCAGCCAAGAACAGGATACTCCGCACTACTTACCGTTC. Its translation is CASSQEQDTPHYLPF. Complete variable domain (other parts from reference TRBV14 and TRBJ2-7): EAGVTQFPSHSVIEKGQTVTLRCDPISGHDNLYWYRRVMGKEIKFLLHFVKESKQDESGMPNNRFLAERTGGTYSTLKVQPAELEDSGVYFCASSQEQDTPHYLPFGPGTRLTVT.

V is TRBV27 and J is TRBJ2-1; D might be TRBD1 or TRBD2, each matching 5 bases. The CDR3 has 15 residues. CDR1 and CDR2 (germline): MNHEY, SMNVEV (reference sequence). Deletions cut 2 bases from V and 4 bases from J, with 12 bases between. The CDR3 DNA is TGTGCCAGCAGTTTAAACTCGGGACGGTACAATGAGCAGTTCTTC. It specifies CASSLNSGRYNEQFF.

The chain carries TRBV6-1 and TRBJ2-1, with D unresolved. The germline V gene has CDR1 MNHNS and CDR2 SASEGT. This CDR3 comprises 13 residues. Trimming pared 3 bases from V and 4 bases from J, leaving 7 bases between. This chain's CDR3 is CASSESHYNEQFF. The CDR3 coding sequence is TGTGCCAGCAGTGAGTCGCATTACAATGAGCAGTTCTTC.

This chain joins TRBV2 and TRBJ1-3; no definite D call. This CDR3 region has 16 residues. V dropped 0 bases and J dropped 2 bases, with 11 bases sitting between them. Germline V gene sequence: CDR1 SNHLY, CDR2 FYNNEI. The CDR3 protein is CASSEALRSAGNTIYF. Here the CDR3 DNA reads TGTGCCAGCAGTGAAGCGCTTCGGTCGGCTGGAAACACCATATATTTT.

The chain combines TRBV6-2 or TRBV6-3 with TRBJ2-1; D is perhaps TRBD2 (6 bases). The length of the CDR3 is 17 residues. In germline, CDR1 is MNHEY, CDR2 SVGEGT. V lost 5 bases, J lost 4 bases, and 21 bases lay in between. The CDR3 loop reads CASSDGAAGSLYNEQFF. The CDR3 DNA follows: TGTGCCAGCAGTGACGGGGCGGCGGGGAGCCTATACAATGAGCAGTTCTTC.